This T cell receptor beta chain originates from a study of regulatory T cells in long-lasting Graves disease. To make TCR beta libraries, researchers used iRepertoire HTBI primers and Arm-PCR of CDR3 regions. Each CDR3 protein gets one entry after TCRdb re-called the multiplex PCR reads with MiXCR. The sample shows about 320,000 distinct CDR3 sequences, 15% to 20% of them seen only once. The time point here: newly diagnosed GD, antithyroid drugs for less than 3 months. The authors made the TCR library using RNA they extracted from PBMCs. Trimming pared 3 bases from V and 11 bases from J, leaving 19 bases between. The CDR3 is made up of 14 amino acids. From germline, CDR1 is SGHAT and CDR2 FQDESV (reference sequence). There are a few counts of this clonotype. Since a much larger clone is just one base distant, this may be a read error.

This clonotype was sampled from a female donor with Graves disease. Sample: peripheral blood mononuclear cells (PBMCs), taken at new diagnosis, from a patient treated with antithyroid drugs. This chain links TRBV11-1 with TRBJ2-5, with a tentative D call TRBD2 (5 bases). CDR3 loop: CASSFASGNNEQYF. In DNA form, the CDR3 reads TGTGCCAGCAGCTTTGCGAGCGGAAACAATGAGCAGTACTTC.